Each of the 5 T cell receptor beta chains below was sequenced from the same sample in a study of tumor-infiltrating lymphocytes in localized non-small cell lung cancer. Sequencing was performed with immunoSEQ multiplex PCR; in TCRdb, only in-frame clones are kept and a portion is missing. The top ten clones hold approximately 8% of a sample with roughly 12,000 clones, roughly 84% of them seen once. Material: lung tumor tissue. These receptors all come from a human donor with non-small cell lung cancer.

V and J are TRBV4-2 and TRBJ2-7; no clear D. The germline V gene has CDR1 LGHNA and CDR2 YNFKEQ. V was trimmed by 0 bases and J by 2 bases, leaving 11 bases between them. CDR3 length: 15 amino acids. In nucleotides, the CDR3 is TGTGCCAGCAGCCAAGAGGCTGAGGACGCCTACGAGCAGTACTTC. This translates into CASSQEAEDAYEQYF.

The rearrangement links TRBV7-2 to TRBJ1-2, with D possibly being TRBD1 (5 bases). V shed 6 bases and J shed 8 bases, with 16 bases lying between them. This CDR3 contains 13 residues. Germline values: CDR1 SGHTA, CDR2 FQGNSA. CDR3: CASSPWQGRGYTF. The DNA for the CDR3 is TGTGCCAGCAGTCCTTGGCAGGGTCGAGGCTACACCTTC.

This clone has only one observation. The rearrangement links TRBV11-2 to TRBJ2-3; TRBD1 matches 9 bases. The germline CDR1 and CDR2 sequences are SGHAT and FQNNGV. Germline trimming cut 1 base from V and 1 base from J; bases unmatched to any gene: 3. This CDR3 has 16 amino acids. CDR3 loop: CASSLVRTGGTDTQYF. The CDR3 nucleotides are TGTGCCAGCAGCTTAGTCCGGACAGGGGGCACAGATACGCAGTATTTT. Filled out from reference TRBV11-2 and TRBJ2-3, the complete variable domain reads EAGVAQSPRYKIIEKRQSVAFWCNPISGHATLYWYQQILGQGPKLLIQFQNNGVVDDSQLPKDRFSAERLKGVDSTLKIQPAKLEDSAVYLCASSLVRTGGTDTQYFGPGTRLTVL.

This chain joins TRBV9 and TRBJ2-7; 10 bases line up with TRBD2. CDR1 is SGDLS and CDR2 is YYNGEE in the germline V gene. Losses at the gene ends were 0 bases for V and 3 bases for J; bases not matched to a gene: 3. This CDR3 contains 15 residues. The CDR3 DNA sequence: TGTGCCAGCAGCGTAGCGGCTAGCGGGAGCTACGAGCAGTACTTC. This gives the protein CASSVAASGSYEQYF.

This rearrangement joins TRBV6-5 to TRBJ1-3; D uncertain. This CDR3 has 13 residues. CDR1 and CDR2 from the germline V gene are MNHEY and SVGAGI. The V gene lost 9 bases and the J gene lost 0 bases, with 9 bases spanning the gap. This CDR3 is CASLPVSGNTIYF. CDR3 bases: TGTGCCAGTTTGCCGGTCTCTGGAAACACCATATATTTT.